This T cell receptor (beta chain) is drawn from a study of shared clonotypes between healthy human individuals. The overall study: Contributing individuals were a couple of females and three males aged 18 to 49. Study-level findings and limits: Sequencing depth was predicted to influence how clonotypes are shared among donors.

Notes on this clone: Its antigen is as yet unknown.

Unmatched junction bases numbered 5, after V lost 3 bases and J lost 0 bases. CDR1 MNHNS and CDR2 SASEGT come from the germline V gene. This CDR3 region has 16 residues. Clones were read by immunoSEQ multiplex PCR, and TCRdb kept only the in-frame ones, dropping some. The sample has roughly 2,500,000 clones, approximately 93% seen once. Sequenced sample: naive CD4+ T cells from PBMCs. Subset denoted: CD45RA+ positively selected. The rearrangement joins TRBV6-1 to TRBJ2-7, with 10 nucleotides matching TRBD2. The receptor's source is a young man in good health. Some clones in this sample may be carry-over from other donors' samples. CDR3 bases: TGTGCCAGCAGTGAGGTCCGGACTAGCGGCTCCTACGAGCAGTACTTC. Protein sequence: CASSEVRTSGSYEQYF.